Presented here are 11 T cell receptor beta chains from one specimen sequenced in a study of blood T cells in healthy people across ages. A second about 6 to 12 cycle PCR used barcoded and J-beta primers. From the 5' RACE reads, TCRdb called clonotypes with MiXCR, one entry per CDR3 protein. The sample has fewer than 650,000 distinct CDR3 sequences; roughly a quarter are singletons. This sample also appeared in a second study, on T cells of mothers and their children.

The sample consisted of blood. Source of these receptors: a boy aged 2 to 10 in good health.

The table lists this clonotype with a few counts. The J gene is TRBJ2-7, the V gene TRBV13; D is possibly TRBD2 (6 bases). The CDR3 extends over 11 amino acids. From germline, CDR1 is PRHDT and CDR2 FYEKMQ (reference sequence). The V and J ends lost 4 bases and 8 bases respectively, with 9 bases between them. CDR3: CASSSGTQQYF. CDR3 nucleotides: TGTGCCAGCAGCTCCGGGACTCAGCAGTACTTC.

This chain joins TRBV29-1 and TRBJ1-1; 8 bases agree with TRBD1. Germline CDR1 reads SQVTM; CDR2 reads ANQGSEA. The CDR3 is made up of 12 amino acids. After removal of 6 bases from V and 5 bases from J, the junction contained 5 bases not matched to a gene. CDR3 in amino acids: CSVGQGRTEAFF. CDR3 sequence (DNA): TGCAGCGTCGGACAGGGTAGGACTGAAGCTTTCTTT.

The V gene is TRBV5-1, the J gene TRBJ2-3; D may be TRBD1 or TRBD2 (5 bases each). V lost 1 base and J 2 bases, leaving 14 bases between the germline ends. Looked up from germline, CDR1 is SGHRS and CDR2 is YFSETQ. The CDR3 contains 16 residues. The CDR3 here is CASSLLGRSITDTQYF. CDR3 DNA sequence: TGCGCCAGCAGCTTGTTGGGACGGAGCATCACAGATACGCAGTATTTT.

CDR3 nucleotide sequence: TGTGCCAGCGGTATTCAGATAAACTATGGCTACACCTTC. Translating it yields CASGIQINYGYTF. The chain uses TRBV27 and TRBJ1-2; D uncertain. Germline V lookup: CDR1 MNHEY, CDR2 SMNVEV (reference sequence). Trimming took off 8 bases at V and 2 bases at J, with 12 bases between the two ends. This CDR3 region has 13 residues.

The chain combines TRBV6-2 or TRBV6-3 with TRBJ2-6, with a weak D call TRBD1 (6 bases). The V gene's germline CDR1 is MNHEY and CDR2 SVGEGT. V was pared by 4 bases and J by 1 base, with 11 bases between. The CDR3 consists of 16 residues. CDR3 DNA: TGTGCCAGCAGTTCCGGCCAGGGGTCTGGGGCCAACGTCCTGACTTTC. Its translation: CASSSGQGSGANVLTF.

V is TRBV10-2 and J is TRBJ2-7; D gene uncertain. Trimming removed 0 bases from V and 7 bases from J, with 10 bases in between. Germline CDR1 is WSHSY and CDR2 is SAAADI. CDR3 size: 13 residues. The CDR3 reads CASSESRGAEQYF. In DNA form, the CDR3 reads TGCGCCAGCAGTGAGTCTCGCGGAGCGGAGCAGTACTTC.

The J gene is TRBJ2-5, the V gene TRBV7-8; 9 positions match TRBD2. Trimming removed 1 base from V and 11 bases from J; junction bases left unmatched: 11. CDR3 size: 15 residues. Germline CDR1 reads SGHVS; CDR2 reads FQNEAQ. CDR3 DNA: TGTGCCAGCAGCTTAGTAGCGGGAGTAGTGGGAGAGCAGTACTTC. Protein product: CASSLVAGVVGEQYF. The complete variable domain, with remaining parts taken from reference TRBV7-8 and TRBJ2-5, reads GAGVSQSPRYKVAKRGQDVALRCDPISGHVSLFWYQQALGQGPEFLTYFQNEAQLDKSGLPSDRFFAERPEGSVSTLKIQRTQQEDSAVYLCASSLVAGVVGEQYFGPGTRLLVL.

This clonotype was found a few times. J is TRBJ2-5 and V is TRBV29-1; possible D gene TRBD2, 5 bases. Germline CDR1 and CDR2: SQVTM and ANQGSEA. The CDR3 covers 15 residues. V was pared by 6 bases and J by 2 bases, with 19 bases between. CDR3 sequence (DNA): TGCAGCGTCGAAATCCGGGGTCGGGCACAAGAGACCCAGTACTTC. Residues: CSVEIRGRAQETQYF.

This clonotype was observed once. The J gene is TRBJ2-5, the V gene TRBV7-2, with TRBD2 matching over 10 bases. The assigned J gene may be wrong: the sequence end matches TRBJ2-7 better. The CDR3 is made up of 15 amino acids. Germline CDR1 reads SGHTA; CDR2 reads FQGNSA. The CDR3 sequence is CASSLPLAGVSEQYF. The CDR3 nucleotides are TGTGCCAGCAGCTTACCGCTAGCGGGAGTATCCGAGCAGTACTTC.

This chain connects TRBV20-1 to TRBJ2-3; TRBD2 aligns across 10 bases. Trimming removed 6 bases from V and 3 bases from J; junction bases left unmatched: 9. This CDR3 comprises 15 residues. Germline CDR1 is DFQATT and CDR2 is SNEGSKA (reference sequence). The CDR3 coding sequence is TGCAGTGCGGAGGGAAGCGGGAGGGCAACAGATACGCAGTATTTT. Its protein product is CSAEGSGRATDTQYF.

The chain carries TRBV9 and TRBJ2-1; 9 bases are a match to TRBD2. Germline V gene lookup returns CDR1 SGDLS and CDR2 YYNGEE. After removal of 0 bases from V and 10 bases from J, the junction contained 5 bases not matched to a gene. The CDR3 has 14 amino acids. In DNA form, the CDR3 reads TGTGCCAGCAGCGTAGGGGGCGGACTAGCGGAGCAGTTCTTC. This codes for CASSVGGGLAEQFF.